This T cell receptor beta chain was identified in a study of blood T cell repertoires in COVID-19. The authors' processing: Reference gene primer amplification gave nucleated cell count estimates. Assay used: immunoSEQ multiplex PCR; TCRdb lists only in-frame clones, some missing. That table supplies the V and J calls and clone size; D and trimming were determined from the DNA. The sample lists hundreds of thousands of clones, about nine tenths occurring once. This CDR3 contains 16 residues. The germline CDR1 and CDR2 sequences are KGHSH and LQKENI. V gave up 3 bases and J gave up 0 bases; unmatched junction bases: 7.

The chain combines TRBV18 with TRBJ1-1; 7 bases align to TRBD1. Sequencing input: peripheral blood. The origin of this receptor is a man between 60 and 75 years old who had recovered from COVID-19. CDR3 protein: CASSPWRGQLNTEAFF. CDR3 sequence (DNA): TGTGCCAGCTCACCGTGGAGGGGGCAATTGAACACTGAAGCTTTCTTT.